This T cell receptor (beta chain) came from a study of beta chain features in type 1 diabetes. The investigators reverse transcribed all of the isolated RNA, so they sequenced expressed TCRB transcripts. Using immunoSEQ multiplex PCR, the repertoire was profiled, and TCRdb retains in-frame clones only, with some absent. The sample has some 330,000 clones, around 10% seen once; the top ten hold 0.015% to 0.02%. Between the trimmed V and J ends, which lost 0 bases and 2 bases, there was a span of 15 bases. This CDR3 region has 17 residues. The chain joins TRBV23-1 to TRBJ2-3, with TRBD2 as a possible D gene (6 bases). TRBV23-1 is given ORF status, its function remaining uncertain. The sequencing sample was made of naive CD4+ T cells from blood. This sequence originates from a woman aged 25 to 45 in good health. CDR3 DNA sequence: TGCGCCAGCAGTCAATCGTGGCCTAGCGCTTACACAGATACGCAGTATTTT. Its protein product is CASSQSWPSAYTDTQYF.